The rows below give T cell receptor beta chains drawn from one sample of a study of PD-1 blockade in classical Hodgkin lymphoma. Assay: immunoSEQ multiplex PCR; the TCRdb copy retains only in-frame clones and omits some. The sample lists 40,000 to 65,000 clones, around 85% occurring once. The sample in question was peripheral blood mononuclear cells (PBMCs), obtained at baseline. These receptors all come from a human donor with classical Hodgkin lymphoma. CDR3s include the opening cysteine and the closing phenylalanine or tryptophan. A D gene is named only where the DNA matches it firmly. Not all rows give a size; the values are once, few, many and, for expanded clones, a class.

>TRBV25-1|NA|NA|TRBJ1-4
TGTGCCAGCGGACTCGGACGATTAAATGAAAAACTGTTTTTT
CASGLGRLNEKLFF
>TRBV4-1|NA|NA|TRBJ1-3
TGCGCCAGCAGCCACATACTAAGGGCTAACGGAAACACCATATATTTT
CASSHILRANGNTIYF
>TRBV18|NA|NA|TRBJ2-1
TGTGCCAGCTCACCACCACCAGGGAGCTGGTATGCTGAGCAGTTCTTC
CASSPPPGSWYAEQFF
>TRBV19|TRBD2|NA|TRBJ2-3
TGTGCCAGTAGTATTGGGACTAGCTCTTCATCGGGTACGCAGTATTTT
CASSIGTSSSSGTQYF
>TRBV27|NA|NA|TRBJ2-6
TGTGCCAGCCGCAGTCTCGGCTCTGGGGCCAACGTCCTGACTTTC
CASRSLGSGANVLTF
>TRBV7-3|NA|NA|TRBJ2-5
TGTGCCAGCAGCTCCTTAGGGAGTAGCCAAGAGACCCAGTACTTC
CASSSLGSSQETQYF
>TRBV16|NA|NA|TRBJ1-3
TGTGCCAGCAGCCAATCAGAGAACACCATATATTTT
CASSQSENTIYF
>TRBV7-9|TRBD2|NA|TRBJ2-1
TGTGCCAGCAGCTTAGGCATATTGGGCAGCGGGAGGACCAATGAGCAGTTCTTC
CASSLGILGSGRTNEQFF
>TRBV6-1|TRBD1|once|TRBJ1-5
TGTGCCAGCAGGTGGGACAGCGCTCAGCCCCAGCATTTT
CASRWDSAQPQHF
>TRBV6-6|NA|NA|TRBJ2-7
TGTGCCAGCAGCGCATCTAGCGCAGGCTCCTACGAGCAGTACTTC
CASSASSAGSYEQYF
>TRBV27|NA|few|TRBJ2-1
TGTGCCAGCAGTACCCGGGCTGGGGACAATGAGCAGTTCTTC
CASSTRAGDNEQFF
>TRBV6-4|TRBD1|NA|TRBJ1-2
TGTGCCAGCAGTTACTCAAAGGGGGCTGTCTATGGCTACACCTTC
CASSYSKGAVYGYTF
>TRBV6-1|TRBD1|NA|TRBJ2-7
TGTGCCAGCAGTGTACCAGGGGGCGATCCCTACGAGCAGTACTTC
CASSVPGGDPYEQYF
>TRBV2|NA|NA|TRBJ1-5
TGTGCCAGCACCCTCCGGGGTTTCCAGGGGCCCCAGCATTTT
CASTLRGFQGPQHF
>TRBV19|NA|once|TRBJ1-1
TGTGCCAGTCGGGACCCCCACACTGAAGCTTTCTTT
CASRDPHTEAFF
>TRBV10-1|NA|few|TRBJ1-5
TGCGCCAGCACCGAGGGGAGACCTGGCAATCAGCCCCAGCATTTT
CASTEGRPGNQPQHF
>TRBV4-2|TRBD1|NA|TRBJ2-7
TGTGCCAGCAGCCAACCGGGACAGGGGGCCTACGAGCAGTACTTC
CASSQPGQGAYEQYF
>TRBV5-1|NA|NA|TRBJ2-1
TGCGCCAGCAGCTTGGCCTATGAGCAGTTCTTC
CASSLAYEQFF
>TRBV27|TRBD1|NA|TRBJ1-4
TGTGCCAGCACTCCTGGGCCCCTCAGACAGGGGGTCGAGGAAAAACTGTTTTTT
CASTPGPLRQGVEEKLFF
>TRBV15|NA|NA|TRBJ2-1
TGTGCCACCAGCAGTCAGAGACAGGCCTTCAATGAGCAGTTCTTC
CATSSQRQAFNEQFF
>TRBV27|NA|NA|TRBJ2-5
TGTGCCAGCAGGCGCTCCGGGAACCGACTGGAGACCCAGTACTTC
CASRRSGNRLETQYF
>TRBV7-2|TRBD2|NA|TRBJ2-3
TGTGCCAGCAGCTTAGCGGGGACTAGCGGAGCCCGCGGGTATACGCAGTATTTT
CASSLAGTSGARGYTQYF
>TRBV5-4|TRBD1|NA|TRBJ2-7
TGTGCCAGCAGCCGGGACAGGATTTCCTACGAGCAGTACTTC
CASSRDRISYEQYF
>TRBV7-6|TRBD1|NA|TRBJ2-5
TGTGCCAGCAGCACAGGGGGACGAGAGACCCAGTACTTC
CASSTGGRETQYF
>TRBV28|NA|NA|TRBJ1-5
TGTGCCAGCAGTATCTCGAACAATCAGCCCCAGCATTTT
CASSISNNQPQHF
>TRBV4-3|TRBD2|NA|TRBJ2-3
TGCGCCAGCAGCGTACAGACTAGCGGGAAGGGGGATACGCAGTATTTT
CASSVQTSGKGDTQYF
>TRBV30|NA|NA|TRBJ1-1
TGTGCCTGGAAAGGGCTGAACACTGAAGCTTTCTTT
CAWKGLNTEAFF
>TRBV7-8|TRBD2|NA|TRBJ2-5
TGTGCCGTCATGGGCGGGAGGGCCCAAGAGACCCAGTACTTC
CAVMGGRAQETQYF
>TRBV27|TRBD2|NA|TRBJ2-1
TGTGCCAGCAGTTCGCGGACTAGCGGGAGAGTAAGTGAGCAGTTCTTC
CASSSRTSGRVSEQFF
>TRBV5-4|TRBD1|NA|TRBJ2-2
TGTGCCAGCAGCTTGGGACAGGGCCTGACCGGGGAGCTGTTTTTT
CASSLGQGLTGELFF
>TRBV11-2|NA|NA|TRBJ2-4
TGTGCCAGCAGCTTATTAAAATGGTCTCGGGACCGGTCCCCCATTCAGTACTTC
CASSLLKWSRDRSPIQYF
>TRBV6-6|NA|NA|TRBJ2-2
TGTGCCACCAGTGTCCTGAACACCGGGGAGCTGTTTTTT
CATSVLNTGELFF
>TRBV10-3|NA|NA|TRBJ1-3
TGTGCCATCAGTGAGGGGAGAGACTCTGGAAACACCATATATTTT
CAISEGRDSGNTIYF
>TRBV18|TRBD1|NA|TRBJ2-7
TGTGCCAGCTCACCCCTCGGGCTTACCGGGACAGTAAACGAGCAGTACTTC
CASSPLGLTGTVNEQYF
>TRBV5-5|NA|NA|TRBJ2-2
TGTGCCAGCAGCTACTGGTGGGACACCGGGGAGCTGTTTTTT
CASSYWWDTGELFF